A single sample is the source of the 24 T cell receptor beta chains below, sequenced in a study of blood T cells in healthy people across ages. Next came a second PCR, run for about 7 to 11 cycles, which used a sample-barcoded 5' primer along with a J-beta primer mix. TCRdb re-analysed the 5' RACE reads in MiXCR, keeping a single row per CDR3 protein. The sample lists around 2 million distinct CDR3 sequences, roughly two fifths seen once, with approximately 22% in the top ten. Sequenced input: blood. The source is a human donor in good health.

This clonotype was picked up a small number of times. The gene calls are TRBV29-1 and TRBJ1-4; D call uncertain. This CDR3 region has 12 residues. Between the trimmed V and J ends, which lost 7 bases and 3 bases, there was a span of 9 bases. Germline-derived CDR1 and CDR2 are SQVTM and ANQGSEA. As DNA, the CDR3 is TGCAGCGGAGTAACGTCTAATGAAAAACTGTTTTTT. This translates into CSGVTSNEKLFF.

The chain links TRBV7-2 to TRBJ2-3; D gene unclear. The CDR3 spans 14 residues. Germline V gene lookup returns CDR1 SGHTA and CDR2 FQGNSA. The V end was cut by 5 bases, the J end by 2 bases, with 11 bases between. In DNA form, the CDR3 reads TGTGCCAGCAGCACTGATAAGACCACAGATACGCAGTATTTT. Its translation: CASSTDKTTDTQYF.

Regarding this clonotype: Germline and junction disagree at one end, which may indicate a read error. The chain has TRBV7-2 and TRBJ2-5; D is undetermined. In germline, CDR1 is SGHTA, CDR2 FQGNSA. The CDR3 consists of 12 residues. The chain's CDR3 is CANSASLETQYF. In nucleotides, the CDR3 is TGTGCCAACAGCGCCAGTCTAGAGACCCAGTACTTC.

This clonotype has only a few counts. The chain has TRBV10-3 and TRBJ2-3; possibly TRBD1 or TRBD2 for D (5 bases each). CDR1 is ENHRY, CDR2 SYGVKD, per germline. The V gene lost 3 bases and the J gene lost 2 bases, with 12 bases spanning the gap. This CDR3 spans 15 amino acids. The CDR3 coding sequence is TGTGCCATCAGTGATTCGGGGACCTACACAGATACGCAGTATTTT. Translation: CAISDSGTYTDTQYF.

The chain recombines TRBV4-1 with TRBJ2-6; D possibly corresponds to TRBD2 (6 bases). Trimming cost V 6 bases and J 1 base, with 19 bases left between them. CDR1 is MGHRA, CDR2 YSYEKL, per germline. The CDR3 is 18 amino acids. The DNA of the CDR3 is TGCGCCAGCAGACCCCTCGGGGCAGGAGGGTCTGGGGCCAACGTCCTGACTTTC. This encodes CASRPLGAGGSGANVLTF.

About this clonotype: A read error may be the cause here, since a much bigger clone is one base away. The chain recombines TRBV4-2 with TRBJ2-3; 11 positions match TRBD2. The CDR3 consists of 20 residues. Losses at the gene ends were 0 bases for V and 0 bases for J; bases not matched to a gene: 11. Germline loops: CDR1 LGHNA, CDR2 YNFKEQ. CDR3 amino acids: CASSQDSVIAGGSSTDTQYF. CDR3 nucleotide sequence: TGTGCCAGCAGCCAAGATAGCGTGATAGCGGGGGGGTCTAGCACAGATACGCAGTATTTT.

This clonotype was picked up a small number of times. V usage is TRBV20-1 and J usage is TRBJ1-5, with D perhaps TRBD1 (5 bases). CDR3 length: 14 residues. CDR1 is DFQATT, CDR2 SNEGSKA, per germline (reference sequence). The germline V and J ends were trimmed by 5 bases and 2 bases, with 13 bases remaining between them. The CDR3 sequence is CSAGRGTGNQPQHF. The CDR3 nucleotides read TGCAGTGCTGGGCGCGGGACCGGCAATCAGCCCCAGCATTTT.

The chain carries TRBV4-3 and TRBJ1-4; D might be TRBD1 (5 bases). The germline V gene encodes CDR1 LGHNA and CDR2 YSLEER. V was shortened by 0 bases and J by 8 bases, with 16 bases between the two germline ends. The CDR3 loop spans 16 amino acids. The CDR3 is CASSQDREGLSEKLFF. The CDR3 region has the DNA TGCGCCAGCAGCCAAGATCGGGAGGGGCTAAGCGAAAAACTGTTTTTT.

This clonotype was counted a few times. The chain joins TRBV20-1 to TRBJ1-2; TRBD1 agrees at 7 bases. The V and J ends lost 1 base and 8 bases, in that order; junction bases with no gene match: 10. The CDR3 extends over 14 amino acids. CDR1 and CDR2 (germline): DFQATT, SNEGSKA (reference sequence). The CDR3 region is CSARVPDRAEGYTF. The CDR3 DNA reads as TGCAGTGCTAGAGTGCCCGACAGGGCGGAGGGCTACACCTTC.

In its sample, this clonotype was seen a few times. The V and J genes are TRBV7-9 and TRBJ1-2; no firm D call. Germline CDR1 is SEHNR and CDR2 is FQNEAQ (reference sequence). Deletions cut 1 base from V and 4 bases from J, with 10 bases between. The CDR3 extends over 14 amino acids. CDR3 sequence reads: CASSLGADSYGYTF. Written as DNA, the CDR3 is TGTGCCAGCAGCTTAGGGGCGGATTCCTATGGCTACACCTTC.

The CDR3 nucleotides are TGTGCCAGCAGCTTAGAAGGTCGGGGTCGGGGGGTGTTAGAGCAGTACTTC. Its translation: CASSLEGRGRGVLEQYF. The J gene is TRBJ2-5, the V gene TRBV7-8, with 7 bases aligning to TRBD2. The V gene's germline CDR1 is SGHVS and CDR2 FQNEAQ. J was trimmed by 11 bases and V by 1 base; bases with no gene match: 19. This CDR3 contains 17 residues. The variable domain in full, completed from reference TRBV7-8 and TRBJ2-5, reads GAGVSQSPRYKVAKRGQDVALRCDPISGHVSLFWYQQALGQGPEFLTYFQNEAQLDKSGLPSDRFFAERPEGSVSTLKIQRTQQEDSAVYLCASSLEGRGRGVLEQYFGPGTRLLVL.

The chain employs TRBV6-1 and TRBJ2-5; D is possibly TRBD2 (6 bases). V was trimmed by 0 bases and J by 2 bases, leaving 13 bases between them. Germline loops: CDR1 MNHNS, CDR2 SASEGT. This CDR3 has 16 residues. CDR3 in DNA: TGTGCCAGCAGTGAAGCCCTTCTAGCGTCACAAGAGACCCAGTACTTC. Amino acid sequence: CASSEALLASQETQYF.

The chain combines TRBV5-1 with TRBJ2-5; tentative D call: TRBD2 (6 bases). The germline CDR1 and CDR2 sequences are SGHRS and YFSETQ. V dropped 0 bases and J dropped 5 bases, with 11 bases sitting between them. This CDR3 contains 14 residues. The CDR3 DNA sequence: TGCGCCAGCAGCTTGGAGAGGGCGGGGGAGACCCAGTACTTC. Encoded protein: CASSLERAGETQYF.

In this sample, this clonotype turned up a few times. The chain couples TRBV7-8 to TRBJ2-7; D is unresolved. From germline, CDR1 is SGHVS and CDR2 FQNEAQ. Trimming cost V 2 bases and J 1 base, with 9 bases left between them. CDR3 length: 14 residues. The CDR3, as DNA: TGTGCCAGCAGCTTAAAGGGCAGTTCCTACGAGCAGTACTTC. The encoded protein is CASSLKGSSYEQYF.

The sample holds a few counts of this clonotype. DNA of the CDR3: TGTGCCAGCAGCACCCGGACAGGGGTAACTATCTATGGCTACACCTTC. This translates into CASSTRTGVTIYGYTF. This chain uses TRBV9 with TRBJ1-2; 9 bases fit TRBD1. J lost 4 bases, V lost 4 bases, and 11 bases had no gene match. CDR1 and CDR2 from the germline V gene are SGDLS and YYNGEE. CDR3 length: 16 residues.

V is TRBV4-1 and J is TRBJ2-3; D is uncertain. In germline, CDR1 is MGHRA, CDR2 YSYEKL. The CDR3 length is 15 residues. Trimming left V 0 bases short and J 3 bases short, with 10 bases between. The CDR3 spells CASSQEAIATDTQYF. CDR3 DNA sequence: TGCGCCAGCAGCCAAGAAGCCATAGCAACAGATACGCAGTATTTT.

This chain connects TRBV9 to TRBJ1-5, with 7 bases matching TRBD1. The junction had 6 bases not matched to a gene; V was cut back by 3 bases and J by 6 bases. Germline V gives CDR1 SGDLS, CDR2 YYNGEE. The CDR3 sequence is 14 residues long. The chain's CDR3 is CASSATGMGQPQHF. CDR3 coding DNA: TGTGCCAGCAGCGCGACAGGGATGGGTCAGCCCCAGCATTTT.

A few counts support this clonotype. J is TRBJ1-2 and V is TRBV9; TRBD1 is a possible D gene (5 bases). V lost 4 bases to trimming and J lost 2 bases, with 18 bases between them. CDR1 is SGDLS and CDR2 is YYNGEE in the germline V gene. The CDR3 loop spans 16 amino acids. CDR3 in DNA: TGTGCCAGCAGCCCACTAGACAGACCAACCAACTATGGCTACACCTTC. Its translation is CASSPLDRPTNYGYTF.

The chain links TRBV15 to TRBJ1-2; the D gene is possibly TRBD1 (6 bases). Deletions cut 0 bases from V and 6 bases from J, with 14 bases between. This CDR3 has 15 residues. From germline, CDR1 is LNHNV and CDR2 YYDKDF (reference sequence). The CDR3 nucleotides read TGTGCCACCAGCAGAGATGTGGGGGCAGAAAATGGCTACACCTTC. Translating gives CATSRDVGAENGYTF.

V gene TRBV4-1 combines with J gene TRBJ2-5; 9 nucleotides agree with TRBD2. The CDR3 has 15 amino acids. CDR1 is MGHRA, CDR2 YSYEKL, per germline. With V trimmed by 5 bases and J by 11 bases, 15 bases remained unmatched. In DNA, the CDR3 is TGCGCCAGCAGCAAACGGGAACTAGCGGGCGGGGAGCAGTACTTC. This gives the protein CASSKRELAGGEQYF.

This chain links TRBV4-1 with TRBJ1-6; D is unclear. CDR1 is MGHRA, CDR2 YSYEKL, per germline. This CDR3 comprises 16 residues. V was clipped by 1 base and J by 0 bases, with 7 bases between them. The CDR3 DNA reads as TGCGCCAGCAGCCAAGCCCCAGGCTCCTATAATTCACCCCTCCACTTT. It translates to CASSQAPGSYNSPLHF.

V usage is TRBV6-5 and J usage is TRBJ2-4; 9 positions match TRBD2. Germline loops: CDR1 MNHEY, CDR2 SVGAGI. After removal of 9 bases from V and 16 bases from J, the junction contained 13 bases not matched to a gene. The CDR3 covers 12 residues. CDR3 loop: CASASGTSSQYF. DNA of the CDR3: TGTGCCAGTGCTTCCGGGACTAGCTCACAATACTTC.

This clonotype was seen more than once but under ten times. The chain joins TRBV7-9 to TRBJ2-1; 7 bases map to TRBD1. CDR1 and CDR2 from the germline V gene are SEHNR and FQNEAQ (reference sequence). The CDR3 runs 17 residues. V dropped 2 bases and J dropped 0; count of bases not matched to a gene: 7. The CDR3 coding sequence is TGTGCCAGCAGCTTACCTAACAGGGGAAGCTCCTACAATGAGCAGTTCTTC. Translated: CASSLPNRGSSYNEQFF.

The CDR3: CASSQALQAGNTIYF. The CDR3 bases are TGCGCCAGCAGCCAAGCATTACAGGCTGGAAACACCATATATTTT. The V call is TRBV4-3, the J call TRBJ1-3; tentatively, D is TRBD1 (5 bases). The CDR3 has 15 residues. Germline values: CDR1 LGHNA, CDR2 YSLEER. V was clipped by 1 base and J by 2 bases, with 9 bases between them.